The TCR beta chain under discussion was sequenced for a study of T-cell reconstitution after alpha-beta-depleted transplantation in children. Study-level results: T-cell counts and diversity were attributed mostly to newly produced T cells one year after transplant. After transplant, high TCRbeta diversity at day 60 in some patients arose from surviving recipient T cells and thymic progenitors.

Remarks on this clonotype: Its antigen is still unknown.

The TCRbeta library incorporated unique molecular identifiers. TCRdb independently ran MiXCR on the PCR reads; one entry per CDR3 protein. The sample carries around 230,000 distinct CDR3 sequences, more than 15% recorded once. Unmatched junction bases numbered 15, after V lost 7 bases and J lost 0 bases. Per germline, CDR1 MGHRA and CDR2 YSYEKL. The CDR3 runs to 18 residues. Sample: PBMCs, mostly from graft donor cells, taken 360 days after TCRalphabeta/CD19-depleted stem cell transplant. The chain couples TRBV4-1 to TRBJ2-1; 7 nucleotides match TRBD1. This receptor was obtained from a male patient between 2 and 10 years old who had a stem cell transplant for acute lymphoblastic leukemia, so the T cells may come from the graft donor. Here the CDR3 DNA reads TGCGCCAGCAAGTCGGTTCGGGGACAGCTGAGCTCCTACAATGAGCAGTTCTTC. Amino acid sequence: CASKSVRGQLSSYNEQFF.